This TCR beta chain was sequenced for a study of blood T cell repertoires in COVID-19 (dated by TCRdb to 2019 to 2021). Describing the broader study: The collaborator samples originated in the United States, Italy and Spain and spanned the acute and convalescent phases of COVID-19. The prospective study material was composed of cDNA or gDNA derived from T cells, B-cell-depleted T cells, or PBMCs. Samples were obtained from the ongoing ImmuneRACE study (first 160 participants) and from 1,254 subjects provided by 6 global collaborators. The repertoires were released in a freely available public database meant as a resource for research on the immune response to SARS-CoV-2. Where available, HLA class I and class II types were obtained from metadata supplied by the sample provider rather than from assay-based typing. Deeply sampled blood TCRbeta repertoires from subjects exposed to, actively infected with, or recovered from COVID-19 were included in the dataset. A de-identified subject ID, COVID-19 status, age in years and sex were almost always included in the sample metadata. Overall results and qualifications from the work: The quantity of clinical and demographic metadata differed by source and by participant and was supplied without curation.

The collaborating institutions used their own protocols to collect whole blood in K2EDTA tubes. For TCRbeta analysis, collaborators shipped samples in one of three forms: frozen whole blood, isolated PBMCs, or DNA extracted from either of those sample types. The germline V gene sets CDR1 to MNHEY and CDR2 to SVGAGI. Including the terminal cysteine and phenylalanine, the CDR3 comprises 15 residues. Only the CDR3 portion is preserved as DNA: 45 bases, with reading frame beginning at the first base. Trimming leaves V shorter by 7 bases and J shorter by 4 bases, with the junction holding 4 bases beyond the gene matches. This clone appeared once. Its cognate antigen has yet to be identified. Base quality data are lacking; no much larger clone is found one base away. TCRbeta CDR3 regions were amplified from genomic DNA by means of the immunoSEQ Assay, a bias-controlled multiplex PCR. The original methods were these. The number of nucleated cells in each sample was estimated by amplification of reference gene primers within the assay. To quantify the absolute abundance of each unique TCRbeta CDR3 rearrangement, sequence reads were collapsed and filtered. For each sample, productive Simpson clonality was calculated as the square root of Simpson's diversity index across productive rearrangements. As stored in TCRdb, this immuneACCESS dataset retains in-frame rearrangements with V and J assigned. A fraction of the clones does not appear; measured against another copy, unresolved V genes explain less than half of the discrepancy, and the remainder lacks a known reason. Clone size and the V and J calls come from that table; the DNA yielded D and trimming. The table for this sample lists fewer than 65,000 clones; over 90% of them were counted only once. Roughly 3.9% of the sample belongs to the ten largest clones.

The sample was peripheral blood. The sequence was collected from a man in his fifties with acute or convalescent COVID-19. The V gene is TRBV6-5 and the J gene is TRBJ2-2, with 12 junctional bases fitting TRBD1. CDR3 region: CASMLGQGATGELFF. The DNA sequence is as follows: TGTGCCAGCATGCTGGGACAGGGGGCCACCGGGGAGCTGTTTTTT.